This T cell receptor (beta chain) is from a study of beta chain features in type 1 diabetes. Study observations and caveats: Moderate yet significant TCRB CDR3 shortening was seen in Type 1 diabetes patients in all four CD4+ subsets. Type 1 diabetes patients showed fewer insertions and more deletions at VDJ junctions. Although PCR might favor shorter templates, it would do so equally in patients and controls.

As concerns this clone: Antigen specificity is unknown. Other nucleotide sequences from this sample produce the same CDR3.

Germline CDR1 reads SGHTA; CDR2 reads FQGNSA. The CDR3 runs 14 residues. The V end lost 2 bases, the J end lost 2 bases, and 7 bases lay between the germline ends. Sorted CD4+ subsets: naive, central memory, regulatory, stem cell-like memory (CD45RO/CCR7/CD25/CD127/CD95/CD27 panel). Expressed TCRB transcripts got sequenced, as all isolated RNA was reverse transcribed. Sequencing was performed with immunoSEQ multiplex PCR; in TCRdb, only in-frame clones are kept and a portion is missing. The data show 300,000 or so clones, around 9.7% seen once. The specimen sequenced was central memory CD4+ T cells from blood. The rearrangement links TRBV7-2 to TRBJ1-3; possible D gene TRBD1, 5 bases. The source of this sequence is a man between 25 and 39 years old with type 1 diabetes. In DNA, the CDR3 is TGTGCCAGCAGCTTACAGGGAGCTGGAAACACCATATATTTT. It yields the protein CASSLQGAGNTIYF.